This T cell receptor beta chain was identified during a study of blood T cells in healthy people across ages. Combining a sample-barcoded 5' primer with a J-beta primer mix, a second PCR ran for 7 to 11 cycles. TCRdb ran MiXCR on the 5' RACE reads and lists one entry per CDR3 protein. Among some 640,000 distinct CDR3 sequences, around half were seen once, and the ten largest hold around a third. Germline values: CDR1 SGHTA, CDR2 FQGNSA. Trimming cost V 5 bases and J 8 bases; bases outside gene matches: 11. This CDR3 comprises 15 residues. The V and J genes are TRBV7-2 and TRBJ1-2; 10 bases line up with TRBD1. The TCR originated in a woman in her sixties or seventies in good health. The specimen was blood. The DNA for the CDR3 is TGTGCCAGCAGCCTAGGACCAGGGGGACAGGGGGGCTACACCTTC. Residues: CASSLGPGGQGGYTF.